What follows are 25 T cell receptor beta chains derived from one specimen sequenced in a study of shared clonotypes between healthy human individuals. Assay used: immunoSEQ multiplex PCR; TCRdb lists only in-frame clones, some missing. The sample contains about 1 million clones, more than 65% of which appear only once. The sample taken for sequencing was memory CD4+ T cells sorted from blood. Sample subset: CD45RA-negative fraction. The receptors stem from a man aged 18 to 29 in good health.

V gene TRBV29-1 combines with J gene TRBJ1-2; 8 nucleotides agree with TRBD1. After removal of 4 bases from V and 7 bases from J, the junction contained 2 bases not matched to a gene. Germline V gene lookup returns CDR1 SQVTM and CDR2 ANQGSEA. There are 11 residues in the CDR3. DNA of the CDR3: TGCAGCGTTGGGGGACAGGTTGGCTACACCTTC. Amino acids: CSVGGQVGYTF.

The V and J genes are TRBV21-1 and TRBJ1-2. TRBV21-1 is a listed pseudogene. The CDR3 is 15 amino acids. The CDR3 coding sequence is TGTGCCAGCAGCAGCCGAGCGGGGCTAACCTATGGCTACACCTTC. Residues: CASSSRAGLTYGYTF.

The V gene is TRBV2, the J gene TRBJ2-5; 9 nucleotides agree with TRBD2. The CDR3 length is 18 residues. The junction had 17 bases not matched to a gene; V was cut back by 8 bases and J by 1 base. Germline V lookup: CDR1 SNHLY, CDR2 FYNNEI. CDR3 in DNA: TGTGCCAGCCAGGATCAGCGGGAGGCCCGAGTGGTCCAAGAGACCCAGTACTTC. This sequence encodes CASQDQREARVVQETQYF.

This chain joins TRBV6-5 and TRBJ2-3, with 8 nucleotides matching TRBD2. V lost 5 bases, J lost 5 bases, and 6 bases stayed unmatched. The CDR3 runs to 14 residues. Germline CDR1 and CDR2: MNHEY and SVGAGI. DNA of the CDR3: TGTGCCAGCAGTCCCGGACTAGCCCGAGATACGCAGTATTTT. This codes for CASSPGLARDTQYF.

The chain links TRBV19 to TRBJ2-7; 7 bases are a match to TRBD2. The J segment lost 2 bases and the V segment lost 5 bases, leaving 15 bases of the junction unmatched. Germline-derived CDR1 and CDR2 are LNHDA and SQIVND (reference sequence). The CDR3 runs 17 residues. The CDR3 bases are TGTGCCAGTAGTCATCGTCCAAGCGGGACCTTTCCCTACGAGCAGTACTTC. This codes for CASSHRPSGTFPYEQYF.

The rearrangement uses TRBV18 and TRBJ1-5, with D tentatively TRBD1 (6 bases). The CDR3 spans 17 residues. In germline, CDR1 is KGHSH, CDR2 LQKENI. The V end lost 3 bases, the J end lost 0 bases, and 15 bases lay between the germline ends. CDR3 amino acids: CASSPRQVSDSNQPQHF. The CDR3 nucleotides are TGTGCCAGCTCACCCCGACAGGTATCCGATAGCAATCAGCCCCAGCATTTT.

This clone was recorded a few times. The chain combines TRBV2 with TRBJ1-1; no firm D call. Germline V lookup: CDR1 SNHLY, CDR2 FYNNEI. Between the trimmed V and J ends, which lost 1 base and 10 bases, there was a span of 7 bases. The CDR3 runs 11 residues. The CDR3 DNA is TGTGCCAGCAGTGAAGTCGGTGGAGCTTTCTTT. This sequence encodes CASSEVGGAFF. The whole variable domain, remainder taken from reference TRBV2 and TRBJ1-1, is EPEVTQTPSHQVTQMGQEVILRCVPISNHLYFYWYRQILGQKVEFLVSFYNNEISEKSEIFDDQFSVERPDGSNFTLKIRSTKLEDSAMYFCASSEVGGAFFGQGTRLTVV.

The chain carries TRBV7-9 and TRBJ2-4; D gene ambiguous. Trimming cost V 5 bases and J 6 bases, with 17 bases left between them. This CDR3 has 15 residues. Germline-derived CDR1 and CDR2 are SEHNR and FQNEAQ (reference sequence). DNA of the CDR3: TGTGCCAGCAGCCCCCGATTTACAATGGGAAACATTCAGTACTTC. This encodes CASSPRFTMGNIQYF.

The gene calls are TRBV5-1 and TRBJ2-5; 8 nucleotides align to TRBD1. V dropped 4 bases and J dropped 5; count of bases not matched to a gene: 13. Per germline, CDR1 SGHRS and CDR2 YFSETQ. The CDR3 runs to 16 residues. The CDR3 loop reads CASSPAQGALRETQYF. CDR3 coding DNA: TGCGCCAGCAGCCCGGCCCAGGGGGCGCTTAGGGAGACCCAGTACTTC.

The chain carries TRBV7-2 and TRBJ1-3; D ambiguous. The length of the CDR3 is 16 residues. V lost 2 bases, J lost 0 bases, and 11 bases lay in between. Germline lookup yields CDR1 SGHTA and CDR2 FQGNSA. The CDR3 DNA reads TGTGCCAGCAGCTTAAATCCCGGGGACTCTGGAAACACCATATATTTT. Its protein product is CASSLNPGDSGNTIYF.

This clone was detected once. The CDR3 sequence: CASSLDREGKNTEAFF. Here the CDR3 DNA reads TGTGCCAGCAGCTTGGACAGGGAGGGGAAGAACACTGAAGCTTTCTTT. The rearrangement uses TRBV5-4 and TRBJ1-1, with TRBD1 as a possible D gene (6 bases). Per germline, CDR1 SGHNT and CDR2 YYREEE (reference sequence). The CDR3 has 16 residues. Trimming pared 0 bases from V and 1 base from J, leaving 13 bases between.

As regards this clone: The sample has other DNA sequences that encode this CDR3 too. The chain couples TRBV18 to TRBJ2-7; D ambiguous. Germline CDR1 reads KGHSH; CDR2 reads LQKENI. This CDR3 comprises 11 residues. V was shortened by 6 bases and J by 0 bases, with 3 bases between the two germline ends. The CDR3 protein is CASSSSYEQYF. Written as DNA, the CDR3 is TGTGCCAGCTCGAGCTCCTACGAGCAGTACTTC.

As regards this clone: The junction differs from germline at one of its ends, possibly a read error. V gene TRBV9 combines with J gene TRBJ2-5, with D possibly matching TRBD2 (6 bases). CDR3 length: 14 residues. CDR1 and CDR2 from the germline V gene are SGDLS and YYNGEE. CDR3 residues: CTSSVGGHKETQYF. The CDR3 coding sequence is TGTACCAGCAGCGTAGGAGGGCATAAAGAGACCCAGTACTTC.

The chain couples TRBV10-3 to TRBJ2-7; D possibly corresponds to TRBD1 (6 bases). From germline, CDR1 is ENHRY and CDR2 SYGVKD. The ends were cut back, 6 bases at V and 3 bases at J, with 12 bases in the middle. The CDR3 runs 13 residues. The CDR3 here is CAIRGDTYYEQYF. Written as DNA, the CDR3 is TGTGCCATCAGGGGGGACACCTACTACGAGCAGTACTTC.

As concerns this clone: A much larger clone lies a single base off, so this may be a read error. This specimen includes other DNA sequences encoding the same CDR3. This chain links TRBV7-2 with TRBJ1-1; D not resolved. The V gene lost 2 bases and the J gene lost 1 base, with 5 bases spanning the gap. Germline V lookup: CDR1 SGHTA, CDR2 FQGNSA. CDR3 length equals 13 residues. CDR3 bases: TGTGCCAGCAGCTTACAGAGGAACACTGAAGCTTTCTTT. It is translated as CASSLQRNTEAFF.

This rearrangement joins TRBV7-9 to TRBJ1-2; a weak D match, TRBD1 (6 bases). This CDR3 is 13 amino acids long. The germline gives CDR1 SEHNR, CDR2 FQNEAQ (reference sequence). With 5 bases removed from V and 6 bases from J, the gap between germline ends came to 13 bases. CDR3 in DNA: TGTGCCAGCAGCATTAGTTGGACAGATGGCTACACCTTC. This encodes CASSISWTDGYTF.

V is TRBV19 and J is TRBJ2-2; D call uncertain. The germline gives CDR1 LNHDA, CDR2 SQIVND (reference sequence). V lost 5 bases to trimming and J lost 2 bases, with 15 bases between them. The CDR3 is 16 amino acids. This CDR3 reads CASSPPNRPNTGELFF. DNA of the CDR3: TGTGCCAGTAGTCCTCCTAACCGGCCAAACACCGGGGAGCTGTTTTTT.

This clone was recorded at least ten times. The rearrangement joins TRBV4-1 to TRBJ2-3, with a possible D match to TRBD2 (7 bases). V was clipped by 4 bases and J by 4 bases, with 12 bases between them. The CDR3 contains 14 residues. The germline gives CDR1 MGHRA, CDR2 YSYEKL. The CDR3 here is CASSLGGLADTQYF. CDR3 bases: TGCGCCAGCAGCCTCGGGGGGCTAGCAGATACGCAGTATTTT.

This chain joins TRBV14 and TRBJ2-7, with 8 bases lining up with TRBD1. The CDR3 sequence is 13 residues long. Germline V lookup: CDR1 SGHDN, CDR2 FVKESK. V was clipped by 4 bases and J by 7 bases; unmatched bases: 6. Here the CDR3 DNA reads TGTGCCAGCAGCCGACAGGGGATGGGAGAGCAGTACTTC. Amino acids: CASSRQGMGEQYF.

This chain links TRBV30 with TRBJ1-6; maybe TRBD1 (5 bases). The germline V gene encodes CDR1 GTSNPN and CDR2 SVGIG (reference sequence). V was clipped by 4 bases and J by 6 bases, with 13 bases between them. The CDR3 covers 14 residues. CDR3 nucleotides: TGTGCCTGGACCCAGGGTCAGGGTAATTCACCCCTCCACTTT. This encodes CAWTQGQGNSPLHF.

This clone was observed many times. The same CDR3 can be traced to other DNA sequences in this sample. CDR3 DNA: TGTGCCAGCTCAAGAGAGGCGGGTGAAAAACTGTTTTTT. It encodes CASSREAGEKLFF. The chain combines TRBV18 with TRBJ1-4; no clear D gene. In germline, CDR1 is KGHSH, CDR2 LQKENI. The V and J ends lost 5 bases and 7 bases respectively, with 11 bases between them. The CDR3 runs 13 residues.

The V call is TRBV6-5, the J call TRBJ2-7, with 7 bases that match TRBD1. Germline CDR1 reads MNHEY; CDR2 reads SVGAGI. V dropped 9 bases and J dropped 5; count of bases not matched to a gene: 7. The CDR3 is 12 residues long. CDR3 amino acids: CASAGTANEQYF. For the CDR3, the DNA is TGTGCCAGTGCTGGGACAGCAAACGAGCAGTACTTC.

This clone occurred many times. The chain employs TRBV4-1 and TRBJ1-1; D not certain. There are 14 residues in the CDR3. The germline V gene encodes CDR1 MGHRA and CDR2 YSYEKL. Trimming cost V 0 bases and J 1 base, with 6 bases left between them. CDR3: CASSQEGRNTEAFF. CDR3 DNA: TGCGCCAGCAGCCAAGAAGGACGGAACACTGAAGCTTTCTTT.

This chain uses TRBV7-9 with TRBJ1-1, with D possibly matching TRBD1 (5 bases). The CDR3 has 13 amino acids. The germline V and J ends were trimmed by 5 bases and 5 bases, with 12 bases remaining between them. Germline CDR1 SEHNR, CDR2 FQNEAQ (reference sequence). CDR3 sequence: CASSREGRTEAFF. The CDR3 coding sequence is TGTGCCAGCAGCCGAGAGGGGCGGACTGAAGCTTTCTTT.

As regards this clone: Additional DNA sequences in this sample encode the identical CDR3. The V call is TRBV19, the J call TRBJ1-1; D is undetermined. V gave up 4 bases and J gave up 0 bases, with 3 bases separating them. The CDR3 has 12 amino acids. Looked up from germline, CDR1 is LNHDA and CDR2 is SQIVND (reference sequence). Here the CDR3 DNA reads TGTGCCAGTAGTAGAGTGAACACTGAAGCTTTCTTT. Amino acid sequence: CASSRVNTEAFF.